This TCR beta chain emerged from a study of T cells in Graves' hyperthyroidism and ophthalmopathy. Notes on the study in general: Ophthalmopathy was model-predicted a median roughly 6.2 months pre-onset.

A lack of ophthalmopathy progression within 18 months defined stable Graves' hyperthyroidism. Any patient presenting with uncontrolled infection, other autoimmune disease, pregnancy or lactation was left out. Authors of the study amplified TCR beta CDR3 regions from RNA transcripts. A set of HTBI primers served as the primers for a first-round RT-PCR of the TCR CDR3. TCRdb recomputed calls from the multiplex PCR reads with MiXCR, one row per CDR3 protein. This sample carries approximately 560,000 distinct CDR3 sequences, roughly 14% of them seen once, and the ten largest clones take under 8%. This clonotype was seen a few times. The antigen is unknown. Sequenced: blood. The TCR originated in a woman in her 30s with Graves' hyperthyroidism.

The CDR3 is CASSLTASLSTDTQYF. The CDR3 region has the DNA TGTGCCAGCAGCTTAACGGCTAGCCTTAGCACAGATACGCAGTATTTT. The chain is built from TRBV7-3 and TRBJ2-3; D is possibly TRBD2 (5 bases). Between the trimmed V and J ends, which lost 0 bases and 0 bases, there was a span of 10 bases. Germline-derived CDR1 and CDR2 are SGHTA and FQGTGA. The CDR3 totals 16 residues. Full variable domain (missing parts from reference TRBV7-3 and TRBJ2-3): GAGVSQTPSNKVTEKGKYVELRCDPISGHTALYWYRQSLGQGPEFLIYFQGTGAADDSGLPNDRFFAVRPEGSVSTLKIQRTERGDSAVYLCASSLTASLSTDTQYFGPGTRLTVL.